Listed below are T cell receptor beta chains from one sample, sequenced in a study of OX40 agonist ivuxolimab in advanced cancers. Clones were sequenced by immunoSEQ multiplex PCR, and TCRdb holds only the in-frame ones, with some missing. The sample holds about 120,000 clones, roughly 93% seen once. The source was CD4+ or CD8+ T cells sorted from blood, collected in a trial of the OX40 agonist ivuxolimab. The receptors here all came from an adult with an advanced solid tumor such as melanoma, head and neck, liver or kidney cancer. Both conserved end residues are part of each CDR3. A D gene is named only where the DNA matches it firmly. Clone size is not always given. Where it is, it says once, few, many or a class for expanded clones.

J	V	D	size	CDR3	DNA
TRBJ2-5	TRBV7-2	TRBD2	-	CASSLRTSGGGETQYF	TGTGCCAGCAGCCTTAGGACTAGCGGGGGGGGAGAGACCCAGTACTTC
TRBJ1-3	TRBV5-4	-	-	CASSLETAYSGNTIYF	TGTGCCAGCAGCTTAGAGACAGCTTACTCTGGAAACACCATATATTTT
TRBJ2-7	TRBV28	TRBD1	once	CASSLTPDRAEQYF	TGTGCCAGCAGTCTCACACCCGACAGGGCCGAGCAGTACTTC
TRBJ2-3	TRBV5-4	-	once	CASSLEGVNTDTQYF	TGTGCCAGCAGCTTGGAGGGGGTAAACACAGATACGCAGTATTTT
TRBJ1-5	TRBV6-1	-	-	CASSYGPGNQPQHF	TGTGCCAGCAGCTATGGACCTGGCAATCAGCCCCAGCATTTT
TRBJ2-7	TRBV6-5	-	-	CASRVRGNSYEQYF	TGTGCCAGCAGGGTCCGGGGGAACTCCTACGAGCAGTACTTC
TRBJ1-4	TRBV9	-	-	CASSPTGADATNEKLFF	TGTGCCAGCAGCCCGACCGGTGCGGACGCAACTAATGAAAAACTGTTTTTT
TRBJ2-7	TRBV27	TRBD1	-	CASSLLPGGYEQYF	TGTGCCAGCAGCCTCCTCCCAGGGGGCTACGAGCAGTACTTC
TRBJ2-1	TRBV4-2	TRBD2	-	CASSQSSGFNNEQFF	TGTGCCAGCAGCCAGAGTAGCGGGTTCAACAATGAGCAGTTCTTC
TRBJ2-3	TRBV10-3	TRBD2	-	CAIRATSGGASDTQYF	TGTGCCATCAGGGCGACTAGCGGGGGGGCATCAGATACGCAGTATTTT
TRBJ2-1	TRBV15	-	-	CATSRDWGKQFF	TGTGCCACCAGCAGAGATTGGGGGAAGCAGTTCTTC
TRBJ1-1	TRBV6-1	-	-	CAITQGTGAFF	TGTGCCATTACCCAGGGGACGGGAGCTTTCTTT
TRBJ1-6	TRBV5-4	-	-	CASSANDLYNSPLHF	TGTGCCAGCAGCGCCAACGACCTTTATAATTCACCCCTCCACTTT
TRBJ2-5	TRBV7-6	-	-	CASSLETLGGGQETQYF	TGTGCCAGCAGCTTAGAGACCCTAGGAGGGGGCCAAGAGACCCAGTACTTC
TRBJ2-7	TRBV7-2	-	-	CASSPGTLTYEQYF	TGTGCCAGCAGCCCCGGGACTCTGACCTACGAGCAGTACTTC
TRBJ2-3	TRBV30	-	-	CAWNPGIDTQYF	TGTGCCTGGAACCCGGGGATAGATACGCAGTATTTT